This TCR beta chain appears in the sequencing data of a study of OX40 agonist ivuxolimab in advanced cancers. About the study: Partial responses, seen in three patients, involved one hepatocellular carcinoma and two cutaneous melanomas.

Exclusion applied to patients with autoimmune disease history or systemic immunosuppression. Germline V gene lookup returns CDR1 WSHSY and CDR2 SAAADI. Between the trimmed V and J ends, which lost 2 bases and 4 bases, there was a span of 4 bases. The CDR3 consists of 12 residues. Only in-frame clones appear in the TCRdb table, and some are missing; sequencing was by immunoSEQ multiplex PCR. The table has approximately 110,000 clones, 85% to 95% seen once. The chain couples TRBV10-2 to TRBJ2-3; the D is unclear. The receptor comes from an adult with an advanced solid tumor such as melanoma, head and neck, liver or kidney cancer. This specimen consisted of CD4+ or CD8+ T cells sorted from blood, obtained in a trial of the OX40 agonist ivuxolimab. This chain's CDR3 is CASSETADTQYF. The CDR3 DNA reads TGCGCCAGCAGTGAGACTGCAGATACGCAGTATTTT.